The 32 T cell receptor beta chains reported below all come from one sample, sequenced in a study of shared T cell receptors in the human thymus. Repertoires were generated with immunoSEQ multiplex PCR, while TCRdb's copy carries only in-frame clones and drops some. The sample has hundreds of thousands of clones, about 87% seen once. The data were also submitted as part of a second study, on human thymus T cells.

Sequenced: thymocytes. The receptors originated from a boy in the first two years of life with a congenital heart defect.

The chain links TRBV29-1 to TRBJ2-7; 7 bases map to TRBD1. V gave up 6 bases and J gave up 0 bases; unmatched junction bases: 11. The CDR3 length is 15 residues. Germline V gene lookup returns CDR1 SQVTM and CDR2 ANQGSEA. CDR3 amino acids: CSVVDGTEFSYEQYF. DNA for the CDR3: TGCAGCGTAGTGGACGGGACAGAATTCTCCTACGAGCAGTACTTC.

The gene calls are TRBV28 and TRBJ1-5; D perhaps matches TRBD1 (5 bases). V gave up 4 bases and J gave up 1 base, with 11 bases separating them. CDR1 and CDR2 from the germline V gene are MDHEN and SYDVKM. The CDR3 length is 15 residues. The CDR3 reads CASSSDSSSNQPQHF. The CDR3 DNA reads TGTGCCAGCAGTTCCGACAGTTCGAGCAATCAGCCCCAGCATTTT.

The rearrangement uses TRBV4-2 and TRBJ2-3, with D tentatively TRBD2 (7 bases). Germline V gene lookup returns CDR1 LGHNA and CDR2 YNFKEQ. This CDR3 region has 16 residues. V lost 0 bases to trimming and J lost 3 bases, with 13 bases between them. Here the CDR3 reads CASSQDRRGGTDTQYF. The CDR3 nucleotides are TGTGCCAGCAGCCAAGACAGGAGGGGGGGGACAGATACGCAGTATTTT.

The rearrangement joins TRBV2 to TRBJ2-5, with 10 bases that match TRBD2. CDR1 is SNHLY, CDR2 FYNNEI, per germline. The CDR3 sequence is 19 residues long. V shed 6 bases, J shed 5 bases, and the junction held 21 bases outside the gene matches. DNA for the CDR3: TGTGCCAGCAGCATTCCCCCCGGGACTAGCGACGACGGGCGCGAGACCCAGTACTTC. It translates to CASSIPPGTSDDGRETQYF.

This sequence joins TRBV7-3 and TRBJ1-1; 7 bases align to TRBD1. Germline CDR1 reads SGHTA; CDR2 reads FQGTGA. The CDR3 has 13 residues. J gave up 5 bases and V 5 bases, and 5 bases lay outside the gene matches. The CDR3 reads CASSQTGRTEAFF. The CDR3 nucleotides are TGTGCCAGCAGCCAGACAGGGAGGACTGAAGCTTTCTTT.

The chain is built from TRBV30 and TRBJ2-6, with D uncertain. V lost 0 bases and J 0 bases, leaving 6 bases between the germline ends. CDR3 size: 15 residues. Germline V gene data show CDR1 as GTSNPN and CDR2 as SVGIG (reference sequence). The CDR3 region has the DNA TGTGCCTGGAGTGTAGGCGGCTCTGGGGCCAACGTCCTGACTTTC. Protein: CAWSVGGSGANVLTF.

Only a few counts were recorded for this clone. The chain employs TRBV10-3 and TRBJ1-5; D might be TRBD1 (5 bases). The CDR3 totals 16 residues. The V and J ends lost 2 bases and 4 bases respectively, with 15 bases between them. Per germline, CDR1 ENHRY and CDR2 SYGVKD. For the CDR3, the DNA is TGTGCCATCAGTGAGGGGTCCCAGGGCGCGAATCAGCCCCAGCATTTT. Amino acid sequence: CAISEGSQGANQPQHF.

The chain recombines TRBV30 with TRBJ2-7, with D possibly matching TRBD1 (8 bases). Germline lookup yields CDR1 GTSNPN and CDR2 SVGIG (reference sequence). CDR3 size: 16 residues. V was clipped by 1 base and J by 2 bases, with 18 bases between them. CDR3 in amino acids: CAWSDHTGGGTYEQYF. The CDR3 DNA sequence: TGTGCCTGGAGTGATCATACAGGGGGGGGGACCTACGAGCAGTACTTC.

The chain joins TRBV5-6 to TRBJ1-1; a possible D gene is TRBD1 (6 bases). CDR3 size: 17 residues. V shed 2 bases and J shed 7 bases, with 24 bases lying between them. Germline lookup yields CDR1 SGHDT and CDR2 YYEEEE. The CDR3 nucleotides are TGTGCCAGCAGCTTCACCCCGGCCCAGGGGCTACGGGATGAAGCTTTCTTT. Translated, it gives CASSFTPAQGLRDEAFF.

Worth noting for this clone: In this CDR3 the conserved last residue, phenylalanine or tryptophan, is missing, so a read error is likely. Because the CDR3's place on the DNA is in doubt, the DNA is left out and the CDR3 is given as listed by TCRdb. The gene calls are TRBV20-1 and TRBJ2-7; TRBD2, the table's D call, was not compared with the DNA. Counting both end residues, the CDR3 totals 11 amino acids. Germline CDR1 DFQATT, CDR2 SNEGSKA (reference sequence). The CDR3 loop is CSTFGSGGLAS.

The DNA for the CDR3 is TGTGCCAGCTCACCGGGACAGGCTAACACTGAAGCTTTCTTT. This gives the protein CASSPGQANTEAFF. This rearrangement joins TRBV18 to TRBJ1-1; 8 nucleotides line up with TRBD1. Germline V gives CDR1 KGHSH, CDR2 LQKENI. The CDR3 length is 14 residues. The J segment lost 2 bases and the V segment lost 3 bases, leaving 2 bases of the junction unmatched.

The chain joins TRBV6-6 to TRBJ1-1; the D gene is possibly TRBD1 (5 bases). V lost 6 bases and J lost 8, with 13 bases in between. The CDR3 runs to 12 residues. Germline V lookup: CDR1 MNHNY, CDR2 SVGAGI (reference sequence). The CDR3 nucleotides are TGTGCCAGCAGGACTTGGGGCTCAGAAGCTTTCTTT. Translation gives CASRTWGSEAFF.

This clone was seen a single time. This sequence joins TRBV4-3 and TRBJ2-4; D possibly corresponds to TRBD2 (5 bases). Trimming took 4 bases from V and 4 from J, leaving 8 bases between them. The CDR3 loop spans 13 amino acids. Germline loops: CDR1 LGHNA, CDR2 YSLEER. CDR3 region: CASSRRGKNIQYF. CDR3 nucleotide sequence: TGCGCCAGCAGCCGGCGCGGGAAAAACATTCAGTACTTC.

The chain is built from TRBV4-3 and TRBJ2-2; no definite D call. Trimming removed 1 base from V and 0 bases from J, with 12 bases in between. Per germline, CDR1 LGHNA and CDR2 YSLEER. The CDR3 length is 17 residues. The CDR3 reads CASSQAERSANTGELFF. CDR3 sequence (DNA): TGCGCCAGCAGCCAAGCGGAAAGGAGCGCGAACACCGGGGAGCTGTTTTTT.

This chain links TRBV6-5 with TRBJ1-4; 8 bases are a match to TRBD1. V gave up 8 bases and J gave up 7 bases; unmatched junction bases: 3. CDR1 is MNHEY and CDR2 is SVGAGI in the germline V gene. The CDR3 is made up of 12 amino acids. CDR3 sequence: CASGQGFEKLFF. The CDR3 nucleotides are TGTGCCAGCGGACAGGGTTTTGAAAAACTGTTTTTT.

The genes are TRBV7-2 and TRBJ1-5; no definite D call. This CDR3 is 15 amino acids long. Germline-derived CDR1 and CDR2 are SGHTA and FQGNSA. Between the trimmed V and J ends, which lost 6 bases and 0 bases, there was a span of 12 bases. CDR3 in DNA: TGTGCCAGCAGAGAGACATATTATAGCAATCAGCCCCAGCATTTT. It is translated as CASRETYYSNQPQHF.

The chain employs TRBV4-3 and TRBJ2-7; 7 bases match TRBD2. CDR3 length: 18 amino acids. Germline trimming cut 0 bases from V and 0 bases from J; bases unmatched to any gene: 11. CDR1 is LGHNA, CDR2 YSLEER, per germline. CDR3 sequence reads: CASSQDREGTGSSYEQYF. CDR3 in DNA: TGCGCCAGCAGCCAAGACAGGGAGGGAACAGGAAGCTCCTACGAGCAGTACTTC.

The genes are TRBV19 and TRBJ1-2; 7 nucleotides line up with TRBD1. J lost 8 bases, V lost 6 bases, and 18 bases had no gene match. The CDR3 runs 16 residues. Germline CDR1 LNHDA, CDR2 SQIVND (reference sequence). The CDR3 loop reads CASSRNGTRDSGGYTF. In DNA, the CDR3 is TGTGCCAGTAGCCGCAATGGAACGCGGGACAGCGGGGGCTACACCTTC.

The chain employs TRBV9 and TRBJ2-2; 14 nucleotides agree with TRBD2. Germline V gives CDR1 SGDLS, CDR2 YYNGEE. The V segment lost 4 bases and the J segment 2 bases; nucleotides outside the gene matches: 13. CDR3 length: 20 residues. The chain's CDR3 is CASSTTSRLAGGPNTGELFF. CDR3 sequence (DNA): TGTGCCAGCAGCACAACTTCCAGACTAGCGGGGGGGCCAAACACCGGGGAGCTGTTTTTT.

This chain joins TRBV10-2 and TRBJ2-2; 10 nucleotides match TRBD2. Germline trimming cut 6 bases from V and 1 base from J; bases unmatched to any gene: 5. Germline loops: CDR1 WSHSY, CDR2 SAAADI. The CDR3 length is 16 residues. The CDR3 nucleotides read TGCGCCAGCAGCGCCCTAGCGGGAGTGAACACCGGGGAGCTGTTTTTT. Translation: CASSALAGVNTGELFF.

This clone came up a few times. At one boundary the junction diverges from the germline segment, which might be a read error. J is TRBJ1-5 and V is TRBV28, with D possibly matching TRBD1 (6 bases). There are 13 residues in the CDR3. Germline V gene sequence: CDR1 MDHEN, CDR2 SYDVKM. CDR3: CASSLIRGQPYTF. CDR3 nucleotide sequence: TGTGCCAGCAGTTTAATTCGAGGACAGCCCTATACTTTT.

This chain connects TRBV28 to TRBJ2-7, with 8 bases lining up with TRBD2. After removal of 6 bases from V and 6 bases from J, the junction contained 16 bases not matched to a gene. CDR1 MDHEN and CDR2 SYDVKM come from the germline V gene. CDR3 length: 16 amino acids. This CDR3 reads CASSYIGSGSPSEQYF. CDR3 coding DNA: TGTGCCAGCAGCTATATTGGCAGCGGGAGTCCATCCGAGCAGTACTTC.

The chain recombines TRBV5-1 with TRBJ2-2, with D possibly matching TRBD2 (5 bases). Trimming took 5 bases from V and 5 from J, leaving 13 bases between them. Germline-derived CDR1 and CDR2 are SGHRS and YFSETQ. The CDR3 loop spans 14 amino acids. In nucleotides, the CDR3 is TGCGCCAGCAGAATGCCGGGATGGACCGGGGAGCTGTTTTTT. It codes for CASRMPGWTGELFF.

The chain uses TRBV28 and TRBJ1-4, with TRBD1 as a possible D gene (5 bases). The ends were cut back, 2 bases at V and 8 bases at J, with 6 bases in the middle. In germline, CDR1 is MDHEN, CDR2 SYDVKM. CDR3 length: 12 residues. CDR3 sequence reads: CASSLQGEKLFF. The CDR3 bases are TGTGCCAGCAGTTTACAGGGAGAAAAACTGTTTTTT.

This clone was observed a handful of times. This chain links TRBV6-6 with TRBJ1-5; TRBD1 agrees at 8 bases. The CDR3 loop spans 13 amino acids. With 5 bases clipped from V and 4 bases from J, the junction kept 1 base outside the gene matches. Looked up from germline, CDR1 is MNHNY and CDR2 is SVGAGI (reference sequence). The CDR3 region has the DNA TGTGCCAGCAGTCGACAGGGGAATCAGCCCCAGCATTTT. Translating gives CASSRQGNQPQHF.

A few counts support this clone. The CDR3 nucleotides read TGTGCCAGTAGTATCCAGGGGGAGAACACTGAAGCTTTCTTT. Amino acids: CASSIQGENTEAFF. The genes are TRBV19 and TRBJ1-1; TRBD1 matches 7 bases. Trimming took 3 bases from V and 1 from J; bases not matched to a gene: 2. This CDR3 contains 14 residues. Germline CDR1 and CDR2: LNHDA and SQIVND (reference sequence). Variable domain in full (rest from reference TRBV19 and TRBJ1-1): DGGITQSPKYLFRKEGQNVTLSCEQNLNHDAMYWYRQDPGQGLRLIYYSQIVNDFQKGDIAEGYSVSREKKESFPLTVTSAQKNPTAFYLCASSIQGENTEAFFGQGTRLTVV.

The V call is TRBV28, the J call TRBJ1-1, with 11 positions matching TRBD1. Germline V gene lookup returns CDR1 MDHEN and CDR2 SYDVKM. V lost 7 bases and J lost 1; bases outside the gene matches: 11. The length of the CDR3 is 17 residues. DNA for the CDR3: TGTGCCAGCACCGGACAGGGGGCGCGAACAACGAACACTGAAGCTTTCTTT. Amino acid sequence: CASTGQGARTTNTEAFF.

This clone was detected only once. The chain combines TRBV14 with TRBJ2-5, with 10 bases fitting TRBD2. The CDR3 totals 16 residues. Germline lookup yields CDR1 SGHDN and CDR2 FVKESK. The V segment lost 0 bases and the J segment 1 base; nucleotides outside the gene matches: 2. CDR3 sequence (DNA): TGTGCCAGCAGCCAAGATCCTAGCGGGAGCCAAGAGACCCAGTACTTC. Its translation is CASSQDPSGSQETQYF.

This chain joins TRBV4-3 and TRBJ2-3; perhaps TRBD2 as D (6 bases). CDR1 and CDR2 from the germline V gene are LGHNA and YSLEER. This CDR3 is 16 amino acids long. Trimming left V 4 bases short and J 4 bases short, with 18 bases between. This CDR3 reads CASSPKRDFFPDTQYF. Written as DNA, the CDR3 is TGCGCCAGCAGCCCTAAGAGGGACTTCTTCCCAGATACGCAGTATTTT.

Here the CDR3 reads CASSSTGDNTGELFF. The CDR3 DNA follows: TGTGCCAGCAGTTCAACAGGGGACAACACCGGGGAGCTGTTTTTT. The rearrangement joins TRBV28 to TRBJ2-2, with TRBD1 identical over 7 bases. The germline V gene has CDR1 MDHEN and CDR2 SYDVKM. There are 15 residues in the CDR3. Trimming at V came to 4 bases and at J to 2 bases, leaving 4 bases not matched to a gene.

The chain employs TRBV7-8 and TRBJ2-7; 8 bases agree with TRBD1. V lost 1 base and J lost 3; bases outside the gene matches: 8. The CDR3 runs to 16 residues. The germline V gene has CDR1 SGHVS and CDR2 FQNEAQ. Here the CDR3 DNA reads TGTGCCAGCAGCTTAGGCAGGACAGGGTTCTTCTACGAGCAGTACTTC. It specifies CASSLGRTGFFYEQYF.

As concerns this clone: The sample holds other DNA sequences that translate to the same CDR3. V usage is TRBV5-1 and J usage is TRBJ1-6; D ambiguous. The V and J ends lost 0 bases and 4 bases respectively, with 14 bases between them. The V gene's germline CDR1 is SGHRS and CDR2 YFSETQ. The CDR3 extends over 17 amino acids. This CDR3 reads CASSLGGWRQYNSPLHF. CDR3 nucleotide sequence: TGCGCCAGCAGCTTGGGAGGGTGGAGGCAGTATAATTCACCCCTCCACTTT.